This T cell receptor (beta chain) stems from a study of cytomegalovirus exposure and HLA in healthy donors. Study conclusions and caveats: Accurate predictions that matched the HLA-A and HLA-B alleles of most subjects were reportedly made from TCR beta sequences.

V was trimmed by 2 bases and J by 9 bases, leaving 24 bases between them. Looked up from germline, CDR1 is SGHTS and CDR2 is YDEGEE. CDR3 length equals 17 residues. Note on this clone: As yet, its antigen is unknown.

PCR primers comprised 60 Vbeta and 13 Jbeta primers. The method was immunoSEQ multiplex PCR; TCRdb's version includes in-frame clones alone and lacks a portion of them. The repertoire holds some 270,000 clones, with around 90% as singletons. The material sequenced was PBMCs. This TCR was sampled from a girl aged 2-10 years in good health and CMV-seronegative. The chain recombines TRBV5-8 with TRBJ1-5, with D perhaps TRBD1 (6 bases). The CDR3 sequence is CASSLWDKGNSRRPQHF. CDR3 DNA: TGTGCCAGCAGCTTATGGGACAAGGGGAATTCAAGGCGGCCCCAGCATTTT.